A selection of T cell receptor beta chains follows, all from one sample in a study of T cells in Graves' hyperthyroidism and ophthalmopathy. TCRdb recomputed calls from the multiplex PCR reads with MiXCR, one row per CDR3 protein. The sample has approximately 400,000 distinct CDR3 sequences, about 20% seen once. What was sequenced was blood. The origin of the receptors is a young woman with Graves' hyperthyroidism. The CDR3 runs from the conserved cysteine through the conserved F or W. A D gene is named only where the DNA matches it firmly. Some rows have no size entry. The others give once, few or many, or a class for an expanded clone.

V gene,clone size,D gene,J gene,CDR3 protein
TRBV3-1,-,-,TRBJ2-7,CASSQDTDRPYEQYF
TRBV7-3,many,-,TRBJ1-1,CASSPGRASMNTEAFF
TRBV12-3/TRBV12-4,many,-,TRBJ1-2,CASSSIRAGAVGGYTF
TRBV2,many,-,TRBJ2-7,CASSQAREQYF
TRBV18,-,TRBD1,TRBJ1-2,CASSPLGQGWDGYTF
TRBV6-1,many,-,TRBJ2-3,CASSEEVGGADTQYF
TRBV30,many,TRBD1,TRBJ1-5,CAWRRPGQGNQPQHF
TRBV20-1,many,-,TRBJ1-1,CRRSGQANTEAFF
TRBV6-4,-,-,TRBJ1-5,CASIDRTRLHVGYSSNQPQHF
TRBV18,many,-,TRBJ2-5,CASSEKGETQYF
TRBV19,many,TRBD2,TRBJ2-2,CASSRPGLGAGELFF
TRBV28,-,-,TRBJ1-1,CASSFPQESLETEAFF
TRBV10-3,many,-,TRBJ2-5,CAISEPGRDETQYF
TRBV20-1,many,-,TRBJ1-5,CSARGGFLQPQHF
TRBV12-3/TRBV12-4,many,-,TRBJ1-1,CASSLIPRRTEAFF
TRBV11-2,many,-,TRBJ1-1,CASSLGGVRGRDTEAFF
TRBV6-2/TRBV6-3,-,TRBD1,TRBJ1-5,CASSIDRVQPQHF
TRBV5-6,few,-,TRBJ2-7,CASSVLRYREQYF
TRBV4-2,many,-,TRBJ1-1,CASSPIGTGGSGGTEAFF
TRBV5-1,many,-,TRBJ2-7,CASSLAAEEHHF
TRBV7-3,many,-,TRBJ1-2,CASSAGGSHGYTF
TRBV24-1,many,TRBD1,TRBJ1-5,CATSDSSGQVRASNQPQHF
TRBV6-1,-,-,TRBJ1-1,CASKTTGYTEAFF
TRBV13,many,-,TRBJ2-5,CASSLQSSLGTQYF
TRBV6-1,many,-,TRBJ1-1,CASSIRLTFALEAFF
TRBV11-2,-,TRBD2,TRBJ2-2,CASSSDHTWDMGGSGELFF
TRBV12-3/TRBV12-4,many,-,TRBJ2-2,CASTLRGTGELFF
TRBV6-2/TRBV6-3,many,-,TRBJ2-7,CASRKTGSSYEQYF
TRBV24-1,many,TRBD2,TRBJ2-5,CATSDRTSGGPGETQYF
TRBV6-5,many,TRBD2,TRBJ2-7,CASSWTGALGLAGGMGVYEQYF
TRBV12-3/TRBV12-4,many,TRBD1,TRBJ2-7,CASSHGTGYSYEQYF
TRBV12-3/TRBV12-4,many,TRBD2,TRBJ2-5,CASSRPWAGGRRETQYF
TRBV18,many,TRBD1,TRBJ2-7,CASSQPGQAPYEQYF
TRBV12-3/TRBV12-4,many,TRBD2,TRBJ2-2,CASSHRLAGVITGELFF
TRBV29-1,many,-,TRBJ1-2,CSVNGGYGYTF
TRBV2,many,TRBD1,TRBJ1-1,CASKYRGGDTEAFF
TRBV20-1,few,-,TRBJ1-6,CSARVGRSSYNSPLHF
TRBV10-3,many,-,TRBJ1-1,CAIDSGAGDTEAFF
TRBV6-5,few,-,TRBJ2-5,CASSYKLRETQYF
TRBV6-1,-,-,TRBJ2-7,CASRQGRGYEQYF
TRBV12-5,many,TRBD1,TRBJ2-5,CASGLDRGQETQYF
TRBV3-1,many,TRBD2,TRBJ2-7,CASSQGLAGEQYF
TRBV9,-,-,TRBJ2-2,CASSVVGGDTGELFF
TRBV18,-,-,TRBJ1-1,CASSAQGTEALF
TRBV4-1,-,-,TRBJ1-1,CAISQVAGVPTEACF
TRBV6-1,many,-,TRBJ2-7,CASAQGHYYEQYF
TRBV19,-,-,TRBJ1-2,CASSIGTRTANYGYTF
TRBV6-1,many,-,TRBJ2-5,CASSEAGGRVQETQYF
TRBV7-2,many,-,TRBJ2-7,CASSQEYLREQYF
TRBV18,many,-,TRBJ2-7,CASSPPEATYEQYF
TRBV7-3,many,-,TRBJ1-1,CASSALGDTEAFF
TRBV10-3,-,-,TRBJ2-6,CAISDHIRAAGPSGANVLTF
TRBV7-8,many,-,TRBJ1-5,CASRADRSNQPQHF
TRBV12-3/TRBV12-4,many,-,TRBJ1-1,CASSPVGEIFEAFF
TRBV6-5,many,-,TRBJ1-3,CASSYSGGRGSGNTIYF